This T cell receptor beta chain was sequenced during a study of T cell repertoires in cytomegalovirus infection. Study-level information: In the study, CMV epitopes included recently identified HLA-C-restricted and well-studied HLA-B-restricted ones. Study-wide results and caveats: Predominance within the ex vivo response was attributable to HLA-C-restricted CMV-specific TCR beta clonotypes.

Remarks on this clonotype: The target antigen is unknown.

V lost 6 bases and J 7 bases, leaving 12 bases between the germline ends. The V gene's germline CDR1 is MNHNS and CDR2 SASEGT. The CDR3 consists of 13 residues. MiXCR, applied by TCRdb to the reads, yields one record per CDR3 protein. This sample has 300,000 to 400,000 distinct CDR3 sequences, with 25% found just once. V is TRBV6-1 and J is TRBJ1-4; D is uncertain. This sample comprised cultured PBMCs, obtained from culture after CMV antigen stimulation. This receptor was identified in a human donor in good health (CMV status not recorded). Some clones in this sample may be carry-over from other donors' samples. This CDR3 is CASRINLGEKLFF. CDR3 nucleotides: TGTGCCAGCAGAATTAACTTGGGTGAAAAACTGTTTTTT.